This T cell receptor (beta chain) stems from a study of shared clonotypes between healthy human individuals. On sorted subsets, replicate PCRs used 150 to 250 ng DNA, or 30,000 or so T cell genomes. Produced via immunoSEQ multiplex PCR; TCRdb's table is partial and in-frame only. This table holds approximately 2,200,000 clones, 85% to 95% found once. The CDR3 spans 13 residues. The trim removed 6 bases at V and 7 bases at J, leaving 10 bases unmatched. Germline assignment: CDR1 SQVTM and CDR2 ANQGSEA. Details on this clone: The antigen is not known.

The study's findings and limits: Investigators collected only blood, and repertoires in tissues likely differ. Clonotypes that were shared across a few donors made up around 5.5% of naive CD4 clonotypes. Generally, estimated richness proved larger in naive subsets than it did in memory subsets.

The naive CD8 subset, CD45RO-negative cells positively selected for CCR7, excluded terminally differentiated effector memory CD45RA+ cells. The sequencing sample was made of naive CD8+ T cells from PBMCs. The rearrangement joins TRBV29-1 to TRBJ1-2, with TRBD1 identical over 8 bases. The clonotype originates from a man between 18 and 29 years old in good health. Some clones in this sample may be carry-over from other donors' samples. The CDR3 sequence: CSVRLGGQGGYTF. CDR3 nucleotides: TGCAGCGTCCGCCTGGGAGGACAGGGTGGCTACACCTTC.